These 26 T cell receptor beta chains share one sample of origin, sequenced in a study of blood T cells in healthy people across ages. Next came a second PCR, run for roughly 7 to 12 cycles, which used a sample-barcoded 5' primer along with a J-beta primer mix. TCRdb independently ran MiXCR on the 5' RACE reads; one entry per CDR3 protein. Seen here are hundreds of thousands of distinct CDR3 sequences, approximately 52% observed once, and the top ten hold roughly 13%. The sample consisted of blood. The receptor source for this set is an elderly woman in good health.

This clonotype was counted a single time. The V gene is TRBV7-9, the J gene TRBJ2-1, with 8 bases identical to TRBD2. J was trimmed by 5 bases and V by 5 bases; bases with no gene match: 8. This CDR3 is built from 15 residues. Germline V gene sequence: CDR1 SEHNR, CDR2 FQNEAQ (reference sequence). In nucleotides, the CDR3 is TGTGCCAGCAGCCCCGGGACTAGGCGGAACAATGAGCAGTTCTTC. Translated: CASSPGTRRNNEQFF.

A few counts support this clonotype. CDR3 nucleotide sequence: TGTGCCAGCAGCTTAGGTTACGGGGTGGAGATCCAAGAGACCCAGTACTTC. Translation gives CASSLGYGVEIQETQYF. V usage is TRBV7-2 and J usage is TRBJ2-5; weak D call: TRBD2 (5 bases). The CDR3 sequence is 17 residues long. The germline V and J ends were trimmed by 1 base and 1 base, with 16 bases remaining between them. CDR1 and CDR2 from the germline V gene are SGHTA and FQGNSA.

Concerning this clonotype: A much larger clone differs from this one at a single base, so this may be a read error. The chain uses TRBV7-8 and TRBJ2-3; D could derive from TRBD1 or TRBD2 (6 bases each). Trimming shortened V by 1 base and J by 3 bases, and 17 bases separated the two germline ends. CDR3 length: 17 residues. Germline V gene lookup returns CDR1 SGHVS and CDR2 FQNEAQ. CDR3 in DNA: TGTGCCAGCAGCTTAGGATTTGGGGGGCGAGAGACAGATACGCAGTATTTT. Encoded protein: CASSLGFGGRETDTQYF.

This clonotype was picked up a small number of times. The chain joins TRBV20-1 to TRBJ1-2; TRBD1 matches at 9 bases. The CDR3 runs to 14 residues. The V segment lost 1 base and the J segment 4 bases; nucleotides outside the gene matches: 4. Germline values: CDR1 DFQATT, CDR2 SNEGSKA (reference sequence). The CDR3 region is CSARVVQGAYGYTF. CDR3 sequence (DNA): TGCAGTGCTAGAGTTGTACAGGGGGCCTATGGCTACACCTTC.

There are many counts of this clonotype. The chain links TRBV5-1 to TRBJ2-1, with a weak D call TRBD2 (5 bases). In germline, CDR1 is SGHRS, CDR2 YFSETQ. This CDR3 has 13 residues. V was cut by 3 bases and J by 8 bases, with 12 bases left in between. CDR3 residues: CASSWRFEDEQFF. The CDR3 DNA sequence: TGCGCCAGCAGCTGGAGGTTTGAGGATGAGCAGTTCTTC.

This clonotype was detected many times. J is TRBJ2-4 and V is TRBV11-2, with TRBD2 as a possible D gene (6 bases). The CDR3 runs to 14 residues. Deletions cut 0 bases from V and 10 bases from J, with 13 bases between. The germline gives CDR1 SGHAT, CDR2 FQNNGV. The CDR3 sequence: CASSLDPAEGIQYF. The CDR3 DNA reads TGTGCCAGCAGCTTAGATCCCGCGGAGGGGATTCAGTACTTC.

V gene TRBV27 combines with J gene TRBJ2-6, with 10 bases lining up with TRBD1. The V gene's germline CDR1 is MNHEY and CDR2 SMNVEV (reference sequence). J lost 2 bases, V lost 10 bases, and 8 bases had no gene match. This CDR3 is built from 16 residues. CDR3: CAIGTGDAAGANVLTF. CDR3 bases: TGTGCCATTGGGACAGGGGATGCTGCTGGGGCCAACGTCCTGACTTTC.

The V and J genes are TRBV10-3 and TRBJ2-5, with no clear D. Germline lookup yields CDR1 ENHRY and CDR2 SYGVKD. Trimming stripped 4 bases from V and 2 bases from J, with 5 bases between. CDR3 length: 12 residues. CDR3 residues: CAISGNQETQYF. Here the CDR3 DNA reads TGTGCCATCAGTGGGAATCAAGAGACCCAGTACTTC.

Remarks on this clonotype: One end of the junction does not line up with germline, which may come from a read error. CDR3 region: CASSLQGGQEAQYF. The CDR3 coding sequence is TGTGCCAGCAGCTTACAAGGAGGTCAAGAGGCCCAGTACTTC. The chain combines TRBV11-2 with TRBJ2-5, with D tentatively TRBD2 (5 bases). This CDR3 is built from 14 residues. CDR1 is SGHAT, CDR2 FQNNGV, per germline.

The gene calls are TRBV4-1 and TRBJ2-1, with D possibly being TRBD2 (5 bases). CDR3 size: 15 residues. V dropped 1 base and J dropped 7 bases, with 14 bases sitting between them. Germline CDR1 MGHRA, CDR2 YSYEKL. CDR3: CASSQVSSANNEQFF. CDR3 in DNA: TGCGCCAGCAGCCAAGTTAGTAGCGCTAATAATGAGCAGTTCTTC.

A single count supports this clonotype. The chain is built from TRBV20-1 and TRBJ2-5; possibly TRBD2 for D (6 bases). The J call may be in error: the DNA end matches TRBJ2-7 better. The CDR3 has 13 amino acids. The germline gives CDR1 DFQATT, CDR2 SNEGSKA (reference sequence). The CDR3 sequence is CSASFAGNYEQYF. DNA of the CDR3: TGCAGTGCTAGCTTCGCGGGAAATTACGAGCAGTACTTC.

V and J are TRBV29-1 and TRBJ2-5; tentative D call: TRBD1 (6 bases). The assigned J gene may be wrong: the sequence end matches TRBJ2-7 better. Germline V gene data show CDR1 as SQVTM and CDR2 as ANQGSEA. This CDR3 has 14 residues. The CDR3 here is CSVVPGTRTYEQYF. In nucleotides, the CDR3 is TGCAGCGTTGTTCCCGGGACAAGGACCTACGAGCAGTACTTC.

The V and J genes are TRBV29-1 and TRBJ2-3; D is undetermined. Germline values: CDR1 SQVTM, CDR2 ANQGSEA. The CDR3 runs 15 residues. Trimming stripped 5 bases from V and 0 bases from J, with 15 bases between. The CDR3 loop is CSVIDGTSSTDTQYF. The DNA for the CDR3 is TGCAGCGTTATAGACGGAACGTCTAGCACAGATACGCAGTATTTT.

The chain joins TRBV7-2 to TRBJ1-1; D possibly corresponds to TRBD1 (5 bases). CDR3 length: 14 residues. Germline CDR1 and CDR2: SGHTA and FQGNSA. The V end lost 1 base, the J end lost 5 bases, and 11 bases lay between the germline ends. The CDR3 spells CASSLEGPRTEAFF. CDR3 in DNA: TGTGCCAGCAGCTTAGAGGGACCGAGGACTGAAGCTTTCTTT.

This clonotype was detected a few times. This chain joins TRBV12-3 or TRBV12-4 and TRBJ2-1, with D tentatively TRBD2 (6 bases). The DNA matches TRBJ2-7 better at its end, which makes the J call doubtful. This CDR3 comprises 15 residues. The CDR3, as DNA: TGTGCCAGCAGTTCGAGGACTAACTCCTACAATGAGCAGTACTTC. Protein: CASSSRTNSYNEQYF.

This clonotype was counted ten times or more. The genes are TRBV12-3 or TRBV12-4 and TRBJ2-1; D may be TRBD2 (6 bases). Trimming left V 4 bases short and J 4 bases short, with 17 bases between. This CDR3 has 16 amino acids. Written as DNA, the CDR3 is TGTGCCAGCAGTTCTGGGACTCACTCCGGATACAATGAGCAGTTCTTC. Protein: CASSSGTHSGYNEQFF.

The chain recombines TRBV6-2 or TRBV6-3 with TRBJ2-7; the D gene is possibly TRBD2 (5 bases). CDR3 size: 11 residues. CDR1 is MNHEY and CDR2 is SVGEGT in the germline V gene. V lost 10 bases, J lost 0 bases, and 7 bases lay in between. The CDR3 sequence: CATGISYEQYF. Here the CDR3 DNA reads TGTGCCACCGGGATCTCCTACGAGCAGTACTTC.

This clonotype was observed a single time. The rearrangement links TRBV6-2 or TRBV6-3 to TRBJ2-7; no clear D gene. The assigned J gene may be wrong: the sequence end matches TRBJ2-5 better. Germline V gene data show CDR1 as MNHEY and CDR2 as SVGEGT. The CDR3 is made up of 13 amino acids. The CDR3 nucleotides read TGTGCCAGCAGAAAACCCTTACAAGAGACCCAGTACTTC. Translation gives CASRKPLQETQYF.

The chain couples TRBV29-1 to TRBJ2-1; D tentatively fits TRBD1 or TRBD2 (5 bases each). From germline, CDR1 is SQVTM and CDR2 ANQGSEA. CDR3 length: 16 residues. V was shortened by 0 bases and J by 4 bases, with 16 bases between the two germline ends. The DNA for the CDR3 is TGCAGCGTTGAAGATATGGGACGGCAATCTTACAATGAGCAGTTCTTC. Translated: CSVEDMGRQSYNEQFF.

This chain links TRBV4-3 with TRBJ2-5; TRBD2 might be the D (5 bases). The CDR3 has 17 residues. Germline CDR1 LGHNA, CDR2 YSLEER. Trimming pared 3 bases from V and 4 bases from J, leaving 21 bases between. DNA of the CDR3: TGCGCCAGCAGCCAGTCCGGCAATCCCACTAGTCCAGAGACCCAGTACTTC. Its translation: CASSQSGNPTSPETQYF.

This clonotype was seen at least ten times. The genes are TRBV20-1 and TRBJ2-5; 8 bases fit TRBD1. The V gene's germline CDR1 is DFQATT and CDR2 SNEGSKA (reference sequence). CDR3 size: 13 residues. After removal of 5 bases from V and 7 bases from J, the junction contained 9 bases not matched to a gene. The CDR3 loop is CSAGETGVGTQYF. In DNA form, the CDR3 reads TGCAGTGCTGGGGAGACAGGGGTTGGGACCCAGTACTTC.

The chain is built from TRBV4-3 and TRBJ1-1; D gene unclear. The length of the CDR3 is 16 residues. CDR1 is LGHNA, CDR2 YSLEER, per germline. The V end lost 0 bases, the J end lost 0 bases, and 11 bases lay between the germline ends. The DNA for the CDR3 is TGCGCCAGCAGCCAAGATCGACTGCCTATGAACACTGAAGCTTTCTTT. It codes for CASSQDRLPMNTEAFF.

The V call is TRBV25-1, the J call TRBJ1-2; weak D call: TRBD1 (6 bases). The V gene lost 5 bases and the J gene lost 6 bases, with 13 bases spanning the gap. The CDR3 sequence is 13 residues long. Germline CDR1 reads MGHDK; CDR2 reads SYGVNS. This CDR3 is CASSPSGDHGYTF. In DNA form, the CDR3 reads TGTGCCAGCAGTCCCTCAGGGGACCATGGCTACACCTTC.

As for this clonotype: The germline gene is not matched at one end of the junction; a read error may be the cause. J is TRBJ2-7 and V is TRBV12-3 or TRBV12-4; no firm D call. The CDR3 is 12 residues long. The CDR3 spells CVSSLTSYEQYF. CDR3 in DNA: TGTGTCAGCAGTTTAACCTCCTACGAGCAGTACTTC.

This clonotype was observed at least ten times. The chain has TRBV3-1 and TRBJ2-5; TRBD1 matches 12 bases. Germline CDR1 reads LGHDT; CDR2 reads YNNKEL (reference sequence). Losses at the gene ends were 4 bases for V and 5 bases for J; bases not matched to a gene: 5. This CDR3 spans 15 amino acids. In nucleotides, the CDR3 is TGTGCCAGCAGCCCGGGACAGGGGGCGAGGGAGACCCAGTACTTC. Translated, it gives CASSPGQGARETQYF.

V is TRBV4-3 and J is TRBJ1-2, with 8 bases matching TRBD1. This CDR3 is built from 15 residues. The V and J ends lost 1 base and 2 bases, in that order; junction bases with no gene match: 3. The germline gives CDR1 LGHNA, CDR2 YSLEER. The CDR3 reads CASSQVRQGNYGYTF. The CDR3 nucleotides read TGCGCCAGCAGCCAAGTGCGACAGGGGAACTATGGCTACACCTTC.